A single sample gave rise to the 16 T cell receptor beta chains below, sequenced in a study of beta chain features in type 1 diabetes. The sequenced template was cDNA made from the entire isolated RNA. TCRdb keeps only in-frame clones here, not all; method: immunoSEQ multiplex PCR. The sample consists of more than 150,000 clones, 10% to 15% of them appearing once. Material: central memory CD4+ T cells from blood. The receptors here all came from a woman younger than 30 in good health.

This chain links TRBV15 with TRBJ1-1; D is unresolved. V was shortened by 0 bases and J by 6 bases, with 14 bases between the two germline ends. CDR1 and CDR2 (germline): LNHNV, YYDKDF (reference sequence). The CDR3 runs to 15 residues. CDR3 coding DNA: TGTGCCACCAGCAGAGATTTAGTAAACTTACCTGAAGCTTTCTTT. It is translated as CATSRDLVNLPEAFF.

The chain links TRBV5-4 to TRBJ1-2; maybe TRBD1 (5 bases). Germline V gives CDR1 SGHNT, CDR2 YYREEE (reference sequence). V dropped 7 bases and J dropped 6 bases, with 28 bases sitting between them. This CDR3 is built from 17 residues. The CDR3 is CASHVVGTGSISNGYTF. The CDR3 DNA follows: TGTGCCAGCCATGTTGTCGGCACAGGTTCGATATCCAATGGCTACACCTTC.

The rearrangement joins TRBV6-1 to TRBJ1-1; no firm D call. The CDR3 has 12 residues. Trimming took off 6 bases at V and 1 base at J, with 6 bases between the two ends. Germline V gives CDR1 MNHNS, CDR2 SASEGT. In DNA, the CDR3 is TGTGCCAGCAGCCGGTCGAACACTGAAGCTTTCTTT. Amino acids: CASSRSNTEAFF.

This clone appeared a few times. The chain couples TRBV29-1 to TRBJ2-7; TRBD1 is a possible D gene (6 bases). V shed 1 base and J shed 1 base, with 8 bases lying between them. The CDR3 has 13 amino acids. In germline, CDR1 is SQVTM, CDR2 ANQGSEA. The DNA for the CDR3 is TGCAGCGTTGAAGGGGGGCAGTCCTACGAGCAGTACTTC. Its protein is CSVEGGQSYEQYF.

This clone was seen only a few times. The CDR3 nucleotides are TGTGCCTGGAAGGTCACTAGCGGTATCACAGATACGCAGTATTTT. This sequence encodes CAWKVTSGITDTQYF. This sequence joins TRBV30 and TRBJ2-3; 8 nucleotides align to TRBD2. CDR1 is GTSNPN, CDR2 SVGIG, per germline (reference sequence). V trimming: 4 bases; J trimming: 2 bases; junction bases outside the gene matches: 8. The CDR3 is 15 amino acids.

This clone was detected many times. The chain employs TRBV14 and TRBJ1-2; D is uncertain. Germline CDR1 is SGHDN and CDR2 is FVKESK. The germline V and J ends were trimmed by 3 bases and 3 bases, with 8 bases remaining between them. This CDR3 comprises 13 residues. Here the CDR3 DNA reads TGTGCCAGCAGCCATCGAGAGGACTATGGCTACACCTTC. Encoded protein: CASSHREDYGYTF.

V usage is TRBV7-3 and J usage is TRBJ2-7, with TRBD1 matching 10 bases. The junction had 10 bases not matched to a gene; V was cut back by 5 bases and J by 6 bases. The CDR3 has 15 amino acids. Looked up from germline, CDR1 is SGHTA and CDR2 is FQGTGA. CDR3 protein: CASSAGGTGDREQYF. DNA for the CDR3: TGTGCCAGCAGCGCGGGTGGGACAGGGGATCGCGAGCAGTACTTC. Drawing the rest from reference TRBV7-3 and TRBJ2-7, the complete variable domain is GAGVSQTPSNKVTEKGKYVELRCDPISGHTALYWYRQSLGQGPEFLIYFQGTGAADDSGLPNDRFFAVRPEGSVSTLKIQRTERGDSAVYLCASSAGGTGDREQYFGPGTRLTVT.

V is TRBV6-6 and J is TRBJ1-2; 9 bases match TRBD1. CDR1 and CDR2 (germline): MNHNY, SVGAGI (reference sequence). The CDR3 loop spans 15 amino acids. V lost 8 bases, J lost 7 bases, and 14 bases stayed unmatched. CDR3 in amino acids: CASWPDRGMIGGYTF. The CDR3 coding sequence is TGTGCCAGCTGGCCGGACAGGGGAATGATAGGTGGCTACACCTTC.

In its sample, this clone was seen a few times. V is TRBV11-2 and J is TRBJ2-3; possibly TRBD2 for D (5 bases). Germline loops: CDR1 SGHAT, CDR2 FQNNGV. CDR3 length: 13 amino acids. Trimming cost V 2 bases and J 10 bases, with 13 bases left between them. The CDR3 sequence: CASSLTRNEAQYF. DNA for the CDR3: TGTGCCAGCAGCTTAACTAGGAATGAAGCGCAGTATTTT.

There are a few counts of this clone. The chain combines TRBV6-6 with TRBJ1-5, with unresolved D. Trimming took off 2 bases at V and 5 bases at J, with 7 bases between the two ends. Germline V gene lookup returns CDR1 MNHNY and CDR2 SVGAGI (reference sequence). The CDR3 covers 13 residues. CDR3 protein: CASSYGSDQPQHF. CDR3 DNA: TGTGCCAGCAGTTACGGCAGTGATCAGCCCCAGCATTTT.

The rearrangement uses TRBV5-1 and TRBJ2-1; 11 nucleotides match TRBD2. V trimming: 4 bases; J trimming: 15 bases; junction bases outside the gene matches: 9. Germline V CDR1 and CDR2: SGHRS, YFSETQ. The length of the CDR3 is 13 residues. The CDR3 DNA is TGCGCCAGCAGCAAGAGCGAGGGGACTAGCGGGTTCTTC. Translation: CASSKSEGTSGFF.

A word on this clone: The identical CDR3 is also encoded by other nucleotide sequences in the sample. The CDR3 coding sequence is TGTGCCAGCTCACCGGTCTCTAGGAACACCGGGGAGCTGTTTTTT. As protein: CASSPVSRNTGELFF. The chain couples TRBV18 to TRBJ2-2; no firm D call. V was shortened by 3 bases and J by 1 base, with 9 bases between the two germline ends. The CDR3 contains 15 residues. Germline V lookup: CDR1 KGHSH, CDR2 LQKENI.

There are a few counts of this clone. The chain couples TRBV30 to TRBJ1-5; D might be TRBD1 (6 bases). Trimming left V 7 bases short and J 5 bases short, with 15 bases between. Germline lookup yields CDR1 GTSNPN and CDR2 SVGIG (reference sequence). CDR3 length: 13 amino acids. The DNA for the CDR3 is TGTGCCTTTGACAGGCGGGGGGATCAGCCCCAGCATTTT. It encodes CAFDRRGDQPQHF.

This clone came up a few times. J is TRBJ2-1 and V is TRBV7-9, with 7 bases identical to TRBD2. This CDR3 is 15 amino acids long. V shed 4 bases and J 6 bases; nucleotides not matched to a gene: 9. Germline CDR1 SEHNR, CDR2 FQNEAQ (reference sequence). The CDR3, as DNA: TGTGCCAGCAGCTCGCGGGGGACTACCTTCAATGAGCAGTTCTTC. This sequence encodes CASSSRGTTFNEQFF.

This clone showed up just a few times. V usage is TRBV18 and J usage is TRBJ2-1; TRBD2 aligns across 7 bases. Germline V CDR1 and CDR2: KGHSH, LQKENI. The CDR3 runs 15 residues. V was pared by 3 bases and J by 9 bases, with 11 bases of the junction left unmatched. The CDR3 DNA reads as TGTGCCAGCTCACCGGGAGCGGGACCCTCTCTTGAGCAGTTCTTC. The encoded protein is CASSPGAGPSLEQFF.

This clone was detected a few times. The V and J genes are TRBV29-1 and TRBJ2-5; 8 bases align to TRBD2. This CDR3 spans 13 amino acids. From germline, CDR1 is SQVTM and CDR2 ANQGSEA. V was clipped by 4 bases and J by 7 bases; unmatched bases: 8. CDR3 DNA sequence: TGCAGCGTTGTAGCGGGACACCTGGGGACCCAGTACTTC. The encoded protein is CSVVAGHLGTQYF.